Shown below are 23 T cell receptor beta chains from a single sample sequenced in a study of T cell changes during pregnancy in multiple sclerosis. Assay used: immunoSEQ multiplex PCR; TCRdb lists only in-frame clones, some missing. Of about 67,000 clones detected, approximately 90% appear once; the ten largest clones hold roughly 3%. Here the sequenced sample was peripheral blood, taken in the second trimester of pregnancy. The receptors shown here come from a female donor in good health, enrolled as a control in a pregnancy study.

The rearrangement joins TRBV19 to TRBJ2-2; 9 bases are shared with TRBD1. V trimming: 2 bases; J trimming: 1 base; junction bases outside the gene matches: 5. Germline CDR1 reads LNHDA; CDR2 reads SQIVND (reference sequence). CDR3 length: 17 amino acids. The DNA of the CDR3 is TGTGCCAGTAGTATAAGAAGGGGACAGGGGAACACCGGGGAGCTGTTTTTT. Amino acid sequence: CASSIRRGQGNTGELFF.

This clone was detected only once. J is TRBJ2-7 and V is TRBV9; possibly TRBD1 for D (6 bases). Trimming shortened V by 4 bases and J by 6 bases, and 11 bases separated the two germline ends. CDR1 and CDR2 from the germline V gene are SGDLS and YYNGEE. The length of the CDR3 is 12 residues. CDR3 loop: CASSQQGREQYF. The CDR3 region has the DNA TGTGCCAGCAGCCAACAGGGTCGCGAGCAGTACTTC. Variable domain in full (rest from reference TRBV9 and TRBJ2-7): DSGVTQTPKHLITATGQRVTLRCSPRSGDLSVYWYQQSLDQGLQFLIQYYNGEERAKGNILERFSAQQFPDLHSELNLSSLELGDSALYFCASSQQGREQYFGPGTRLTVT.

This chain links TRBV28 with TRBJ2-6; D is perhaps TRBD1 (5 bases). Trimming stripped 5 bases from V and 0 bases from J, with 11 bases between. This CDR3 has 16 residues. From germline, CDR1 is MDHEN and CDR2 SYDVKM. The CDR3 loop is CASSSDSHSGANVLTF. The CDR3 nucleotides are TGTGCCAGCAGTAGTGACAGCCACTCTGGGGCCAACGTCCTGACTTTC.

The chain combines TRBV18 with TRBJ2-1; 12 bases align to TRBD2. Losses at the gene ends were 1 base for V and 9 bases for J; bases not matched to a gene: 10. The CDR3 runs 17 residues. The V gene's germline CDR1 is KGHSH and CDR2 LQKENI. CDR3: CASSPHGPSGGAVEQFF. The CDR3 DNA reads TGTGCCAGCTCACCACACGGTCCTAGCGGGGGGGCCGTTGAGCAGTTCTTC.

The chain links TRBV28 to TRBJ1-3; D gene unclear. Trimming removed 8 bases from V and 4 bases from J, with 21 bases in between. Germline assignment: CDR1 MDHEN and CDR2 SYDVKM. The CDR3 has 16 amino acids. The CDR3 DNA reads as TGTGCCAGCCTGCGGGGTCTTAAGAACCTGGGAAACACCATATATTTT. Translated, it gives CASLRGLKNLGNTIYF.

This chain uses TRBV6-4 with TRBJ2-2; 9 bases are shared with TRBD2. The J segment lost 3 bases and the V segment lost 0 bases, leaving 2 bases of the junction unmatched. Germline V gives CDR1 MRHNA, CDR2 SNTAGT. CDR3 length: 16 amino acids. The chain's CDR3 is CASSDSRGGHTGELFF. The CDR3 nucleotides are TGTGCCAGCAGTGACTCGCGGGGGGGCCACACCGGGGAGCTGTTTTTT.

This sequence joins TRBV2 and TRBJ2-1; 8 positions agree with TRBD2. This CDR3 is 14 amino acids long. The germline V gene has CDR1 SNHLY and CDR2 FYNNEI. Trimming cost V 7 bases and J 0 bases; bases outside gene matches: 2. The CDR3 nucleotides are TGTGCCAGCATCGGGACTAGCTCCTACAATGAGCAGTTCTTC. It specifies CASIGTSSYNEQFF.

The chain uses TRBV28 and TRBJ1-2; D is possibly TRBD1 (5 bases). V lost 4 bases and J lost 3, with 9 bases in between. Germline V gives CDR1 MDHEN, CDR2 SYDVKM. The CDR3 covers 13 residues. The CDR3 region has the DNA TGTGCCAGCAGTTCGACAGCTTACTATGGCTACACCTTC. This gives the protein CASSSTAYYGYTF.

The rearrangement uses TRBV5-4 and TRBJ2-5; possibly TRBD2 for D (5 bases). CDR3 length: 16 amino acids. Germline CDR1 reads SGHNT; CDR2 reads YYREEE (reference sequence). With 4 bases removed from V and 7 bases from J, the gap between germline ends came to 23 bases. As DNA, the CDR3 is TGTGCCAGCAGCGCGGGCCTCCTTCAAACTAAGGGGACCCAGTACTTC. Translating gives CASSAGLLQTKGTQYF.

The chain couples TRBV11-1 to TRBJ2-7; 7 nucleotides line up with TRBD1. The CDR3 has 13 amino acids. V was pared by 1 base and J by 5 bases, with 2 bases of the junction left unmatched. Germline CDR1 is SGHAT and CDR2 is FQDESV (reference sequence). For the CDR3, the DNA is TGTGCCAGCAGCTTAGACAGGGGCCACGAGCAGTACTTC. This translates into CASSLDRGHEQYF.

This chain uses TRBV4-3 with TRBJ2-7; 9 bases line up with TRBD2. Germline V gene sequence: CDR1 LGHNA, CDR2 YSLEER. V gave up 0 bases and J gave up 5 bases; unmatched junction bases: 5. The CDR3 is 15 residues long. The CDR3 nucleotides are TGCGCCAGCAGCCAAGATGGGTTAGCGGGAGACGAGCAGTACTTC. Residues: CASSQDGLAGDEQYF.

The CDR3, as DNA: TGTGCCAGCAGCCAAGCCTTGACAGGGGGCGCGGCTAGCGAGCAGTACTTC. Encoded protein: CASSQALTGGAASEQYF. The genes are TRBV4-2 and TRBJ2-7, with 10 positions matching TRBD1. Looked up from germline, CDR1 is LGHNA and CDR2 is YNFKEQ. CDR3 size: 17 residues. Trimming took 1 base from V and 6 from J; bases not matched to a gene: 12.

This clone was counted only a few times. The V call is TRBV18, the J call TRBJ1-2, with TRBD1 matching over 7 bases. Trimming cost V 3 bases and J 6 bases; bases outside gene matches: 10. The CDR3 is 15 residues long. Germline V gene data show CDR1 as KGHSH and CDR2 as LQKENI. The chain's CDR3 is CASSPTAGGKDGYTF. The CDR3 DNA reads TGTGCCAGCTCACCCACCGCAGGGGGTAAAGATGGCTACACCTTC.

The chain carries TRBV19 and TRBJ2-7; TRBD2 might be the D (6 bases). With 4 bases removed from V and 3 bases from J, the gap between germline ends came to 10 bases. This CDR3 is 13 amino acids long. CDR1 is LNHDA, CDR2 SQIVND, per germline (reference sequence). CDR3 in amino acids: CASSRTTSYEQYF. The DNA for the CDR3 is TGTGCCAGTAGTAGGACTACTAGCTACGAGCAGTACTTC.

The chain couples TRBV2 to TRBJ1-4, with 8 bases aligning to TRBD1. This CDR3 is 14 amino acids long. Germline V gene lookup returns CDR1 SNHLY and CDR2 FYNNEI. With V trimmed by 5 bases and J by 3 bases, 2 bases remained unmatched. Here the CDR3 reads CASSRDRSNEKLFF. The CDR3 nucleotides read TGTGCCAGCAGTCGGGACAGGTCTAATGAAAAACTGTTTTTT.

The chain joins TRBV7-9 to TRBJ2-2, with TRBD1 matching 10 bases. Germline-derived CDR1 and CDR2 are SEHNR and FQNEAQ (reference sequence). V lost 5 bases and J lost 7; bases outside the gene matches: 10. The CDR3 has 16 residues. CDR3 nucleotide sequence: TGTGCCAGCAGCGACCCGGACAGGGGGATCGGCGGGGAGCTGTTTTTT. Its translation: CASSDPDRGIGGELFF.

The chain uses TRBV9 and TRBJ2-3, with D tentatively TRBD2 (6 bases). V shed 0 bases and J shed 0 bases, with 11 bases lying between them. Germline V gene data show CDR1 as SGDLS and CDR2 as YYNGEE. CDR3 length equals 16 residues. CDR3 sequence: CASSVGAGTSTDTQYF. CDR3 sequence (DNA): TGTGCCAGCAGCGTAGGGGCGGGGACTAGCACAGATACGCAGTATTTT.

The chain joins TRBV6-5 to TRBJ2-5; 8 bases line up with TRBD2. The CDR3 is 14 amino acids. Unmatched junction bases numbered 2, after V lost 1 base and J lost 4 bases. Germline CDR1 reads MNHEY; CDR2 reads SVGAGI. The CDR3 spells CASSYYAGGETQYF. In DNA, the CDR3 is TGTGCCAGCAGTTACTATGCGGGAGGAGAGACCCAGTACTTC.

The chain employs TRBV5-6 and TRBJ2-1; 11 bases map to TRBD2. V trimming: 0 bases; J trimming: 2 bases; junction bases outside the gene matches: 4. Looked up from germline, CDR1 is SGHDT and CDR2 is YYEEEE. The CDR3 covers 17 residues. As DNA, the CDR3 is TGTGCCAGCAGCTTGGCCGTAGCGGGGGGGCCCTACAATGAGCAGTTCTTC. Protein sequence: CASSLAVAGGPYNEQFF.

This clone has only one observation. V gene TRBV6-4 combines with J gene TRBJ1-5; D gene uncertain. Germline V gene lookup returns CDR1 MRHNA and CDR2 SNTAGT. The V end was cut by 4 bases, the J end by 1 base, with 20 bases between. The CDR3 runs 18 residues. CDR3 sequence: CASSAEDCWRESNQPQHF. The DNA for the CDR3 is TGTGCCAGCAGTGCCGAGGACTGCTGGAGGGAAAGCAATCAGCCCCAGCATTTT.

This chain uses TRBV5-4 with TRBJ2-5, with D perhaps matching TRBD2 (6 bases). The germline V and J ends were trimmed by 1 base and 2 bases, with 9 bases remaining between them. From germline, CDR1 is SGHNT and CDR2 YYREEE (reference sequence). This CDR3 comprises 14 residues. CDR3 nucleotides: TGTGCCAGCAGCTTGTTTAGCGGTCAAGAGACCCAGTACTTC. It specifies CASSLFSGQETQYF.

The CDR3 loop reads CASSPRQDFHTEAFF. The CDR3 DNA follows: TGTGCCAGCTCACCAAGACAGGATTTTCACACTGAAGCTTTCTTT. This chain connects TRBV18 to TRBJ1-1, with TRBD1 as a possible D gene (6 bases). CDR1 and CDR2 (germline): KGHSH, LQKENI. There are 15 residues in the CDR3. Trimming left V 2 bases short and J 3 bases short, with 13 bases between. Based on the CDR3 plus reference TRBV18 and TRBJ1-1, the full variable domain is NAGVMQNPRHLVRRRGQEARLRCSPMKGHSHVYWYRQLPEEGLKFMVYLQKENIIDESGMPKERFSAEFPKEGPSILRIQQVVRGDSAAYFCASSPRQDFHTEAFFGQGTRLTVV.

This chain joins TRBV15 and TRBJ2-3; D is perhaps TRBD2 (5 bases). Per the germline V gene, CDR1 is LNHNV and CDR2 is YYDKDF (reference sequence). This CDR3 has 14 amino acids. Trimming took 5 bases from V and 0 from J, leaving 9 bases between them. DNA of the CDR3: TGTGCCACCAGCCCGGGGAGAAGCACAGATACGCAGTATTTT. Translation: CATSPGRSTDTQYF.